Below are 28 T cell receptor beta chains sequenced from a single sample in a study of T cell responses to AZD1222 COVID-19 vaccine (dated by TCRdb to 2020 to 2023). Libraries were built with the immunoSEQ multiplex PCR assay. TCRdb's version of the immuneACCESS table is confined to in-frame rearrangements and falls short of the full clone set. An unresolved V gene accounts for under half of the shortfall where checked; the remainder is of unknown origin. Here the sample has 140,000 or so clones; 92% occur a single time. The biggest ten clones account for approximately 4% of the sample. Interpreted using the paper, the time point label stands for: about 28 days (+/-7) after the second vaccine dose. This sample comprised peripheral blood, obtained 28 days after the second AZD1222 dose. These receptors all stem from an adult who received the AZD1222 COVID-19 vaccine.

The V and J genes are TRBV28 and TRBJ1-4, with D maybe TRBD1 (6 bases). The length of the CDR3 is 15 residues. Germline-derived CDR1 and CDR2 are MDHEN and SYDVKM. The V end was cut by 4 bases, the J end by 8 bases, with 17 bases between. CDR3 coding DNA: TGTGCCAGCAGTTCCATTGACAGGTTAGGCGAAAAACTGTTTTTT. Translated, it gives CASSSIDRLGEKLFF.

V is TRBV7-6 and J is TRBJ2-7; tentative D call: TRBD2 (6 bases). V was clipped by 0 bases and J by 4 bases, with 7 bases between them. This CDR3 is built from 13 residues. The V gene's germline CDR1 is SGHVS and CDR2 FNYEAQ. The CDR3 region has the DNA TGTGCCAGCAGCTTAGCGGGGGGTTACGAGCAGTACTTC. Residues: CASSLAGGYEQYF.

Only one count was recorded for this clone. The chain links TRBV11-2 to TRBJ1-2; 7 bases agree with TRBD1. Germline-derived CDR1 and CDR2 are SGHAT and FQNNGV. The V segment lost 6 bases and the J segment 4 bases; nucleotides outside the gene matches: 8. CDR3 length: 14 residues. CDR3 in DNA: TGTGCCAGCAGTTTTGCGACAGGGACCTATGGCTACACCTTC. Its translation: CASSFATGTYGYTF.

The chain links TRBV28 to TRBJ2-2, with D possibly matching TRBD1 (6 bases). Germline loops: CDR1 MDHEN, CDR2 SYDVKM. The CDR3 covers 16 residues. Trimming took 8 bases from V and 5 from J, leaving 21 bases between them. CDR3: CASSRRAGVKTGELFF. CDR3 sequence (DNA): TGTGCCAGCTCCCGCCGGGCAGGGGTTAAAACCGGGGAGCTGTTTTTT.

The chain employs TRBV5-1 and TRBJ1-2; the D is unclear. V lost 6 bases, J lost 3 bases, and 15 bases lay in between. The CDR3 length is 14 residues. The germline CDR1 and CDR2 sequences are SGHRS and YFSETQ. The CDR3 is CASKFDPGDYGYTF. In nucleotides, the CDR3 is TGCGCCAGCAAATTTGACCCTGGGGACTATGGCTACACCTTC.

The CDR3 protein is CASSRDSGGRYTTEQFF. The CDR3 region has the DNA TGTGCCAGCAGCCGAGATTCTGGCGGGAGGTATACAACCGAGCAGTTCTTC. V is TRBV5-4 and J is TRBJ2-1, with TRBD2 identical over 8 bases. The junction had 19 bases not matched to a gene; V was cut back by 4 bases and J by 10 bases. The CDR3 runs to 17 residues. Per the germline V gene, CDR1 is SGHNT and CDR2 is YYREEE (reference sequence).

The CDR3 DNA sequence: TGTGCCACTGGGGGGGACCTGAACACTGAAGCTTTCTTT. This encodes CATGGDLNTEAFF. The genes are TRBV5-5 and TRBJ1-1; tentative D call: TRBD1 (5 bases). This CDR3 region has 13 residues. The V gene lost 9 bases and the J gene lost 0 bases, with 12 bases spanning the gap. The V gene's germline CDR1 is SGHKS and CDR2 YYEKEE (reference sequence).

The chain combines TRBV24-1 with TRBJ2-5; no clear D. The V end was cut by 3 bases, the J end by 5 bases, with 12 bases between. The length of the CDR3 is 14 residues. CDR1 KGHDR and CDR2 SFDVKD come from the germline V gene. The CDR3 nucleotides are TGTGCCACCAGTGATCACTCTCGGCAGGAGACCCAGTACTTC. It specifies CATSDHSRQETQYF.

This chain uses TRBV12-3 or TRBV12-4 with TRBJ1-2, with D possibly TRBD1 on 5 matching bases. The CDR3 totals 13 residues. The V end was cut by 5 bases, the J end by 4 bases, with 11 bases between. In DNA, the CDR3 is TGTGCCAGCAGTCACGGGGGACCCTATGGCTACACCTTC. It is translated as CASSHGGPYGYTF.

The rearrangement uses TRBV6-5 and TRBJ1-4; possible D gene TRBD1, 6 bases. Germline-derived CDR1 and CDR2 are MNHEY and SVGAGI. This CDR3 is built from 15 residues. Trimming took 5 bases from V and 3 from J, leaving 13 bases between them. CDR3 in DNA: TGTGCCAGCAGTAGGGGGGGGCCCGCTAATGAAAAACTGTTTTTT. Its translation is CASSRGGPANEKLFF.

The chain links TRBV28 to TRBJ1-5; 7 bases are a match to TRBD1. The CDR3 runs to 14 residues. Germline assignment: CDR1 MDHEN and CDR2 SYDVKM. Unmatched junction bases numbered 9, after V lost 7 bases and J lost 6 bases. CDR3 region: CASTQDRDAQPQHF. The CDR3, as DNA: TGTGCCAGCACCCAAGACAGGGATGCTCAGCCCCAGCATTTT.

The gene calls are TRBV12-5 and TRBJ2-7; 8 positions match TRBD1. Per germline, CDR1 LGHNT and CDR2 FRNRAP. This CDR3 is built from 13 residues. V shed 4 bases and J 4 bases; nucleotides not matched to a gene: 3. The CDR3 reads CASGWGQAYEQYF. The CDR3 nucleotides are TGTGCTAGTGGTTGGGGACAGGCGTACGAGCAGTACTTC.

The chain is built from TRBV7-2 and TRBJ2-1, with 10 bases identical to TRBD2. There are 17 residues in the CDR3. V gave up 4 bases and J gave up 7 bases; unmatched junction bases: 13. Germline CDR1 SGHTA, CDR2 FQGNSA. In nucleotides, the CDR3 is TGTGCCAGCAGCTCCCCCCGGGGTAGCGGGAGGTCGAATGAGCAGTTCTTC. This gives the protein CASSSPRGSGRSNEQFF.

The chain employs TRBV3-1 (or the pseudogene TRBV3-2) and TRBJ2-5; D is perhaps TRBD1 (5 bases). CDR1 and CDR2 from the germline V gene are LGHDT and YNNKEL (reference sequence). This CDR3 is built from 15 residues. V was pared by 1 base and J by 5 bases, with 14 bases between. The CDR3 nucleotides read TGTGCCAGCAGCCAAGGAAAGAGTCAGGGCGAGACCCAGTACTTC. Translation: CASSQGKSQGETQYF.

The chain uses TRBV5-4 and TRBJ1-1; 7 bases line up with TRBD1. The CDR3 has 13 amino acids. The germline V gene encodes CDR1 SGHNT and CDR2 YYREEE (reference sequence). The V segment lost 2 bases and the J segment 8 bases; nucleotides outside the gene matches: 6. CDR3: CASSFQGGAEAFF. CDR3 DNA: TGTGCCAGCAGCTTCCAGGGGGGGGCGGAAGCTTTCTTT.

Remarks on this clone: One end of the junction fails to match germline, which may point to a read error. V gene TRBV2 combines with J gene TRBJ2-1; 10 bases fit TRBD1. Germline CDR1 reads SNHLY; CDR2 reads FYNNEI. The CDR3 loop spans 17 amino acids. The DNA for the CDR3 is TGTGCCAGCAATGAAGGACCTGACAGGGGGCGTTCTAGGGAGCAGTTCTTC. Amino acid sequence: CASNEGPDRGRSREQFF.

The chain employs TRBV7-6 and TRBJ1-3; 7 nucleotides agree with TRBD1. The CDR3 contains 15 residues. CDR1 and CDR2 (germline): SGHVS, FNYEAQ. J was trimmed by 4 bases and V by 3 bases; bases with no gene match: 6. In DNA form, the CDR3 reads TGTGCCAGCAGCTTGCTTAAGACAGGGGGAAACACCATATATTTT. This sequence encodes CASSLLKTGGNTIYF.

The chain links TRBV5-1 to TRBJ2-7, with TRBD2 matching over 10 bases. Germline CDR1 SGHRS, CDR2 YFSETQ. V lost 5 bases to trimming and J lost 5 bases; unmatched junction nucleotides: 13. CDR3 length equals 16 residues. The CDR3 bases are TGCGCCAGCAGTTACCTAGCGGGGGTTACGGAGAACGAGCAGTACTTC. It encodes CASSYLAGVTENEQYF. Supplemented by reference TRBV5-1 and TRBJ2-7, the full variable domain reads KAGVTQTPRYLIKTRGQQVTLSCSPISGHRSVSWYQQTPGQGLQFLFEYFSETQRNKGNFPGRFSGRQFSNSRSEMNVSTLELGDSALYLCASSYLAGVTENEQYFGPGTRLTVT.

To note about this clone: This specimen includes other DNA sequences encoding the same CDR3. The V call is TRBV5-4, the J call TRBJ2-7; D gene ambiguous. The CDR3 runs to 12 residues. V lost 4 bases and J lost 7, with 12 bases in between. Germline values: CDR1 SGHNT, CDR2 YYREEE (reference sequence). This chain's CDR3 is CASSDTLEEQYF. The CDR3 DNA sequence: TGTGCCAGCAGCGATACTCTGGAAGAGCAGTACTTC.

This rearrangement joins TRBV7-8 to TRBJ1-5; 7 nucleotides agree with TRBD1. Germline CDR1 is SGHVS and CDR2 is FQNEAQ. This CDR3 has 20 residues. Germline trimming cut 5 bases from V and 7 bases from J; bases unmatched to any gene: 26. Here the CDR3 DNA reads TGTGCCAGCAGCACACACAGGGGCCTGGGGATAAAAGAAAAAGCGCAGCCCCAGCATTTT. It specifies CASSTHRGLGIKEKAQPQHF.

This clone was observed a handful of times. The chain couples TRBV19 to TRBJ2-1; the match to TRBD1 covers 8 bases. The CDR3 length is 14 residues. The germline V gene has CDR1 LNHDA and CDR2 SQIVND (reference sequence). V lost 6 bases to trimming and J lost 7 bases; unmatched junction nucleotides: 8. CDR3 in amino acids: CASRARGPRNEQFF. CDR3 DNA sequence: TGTGCCAGTAGAGCCAGGGGGCCTAGAAATGAGCAGTTCTTC. Full variable domain (rest looked up from reference TRBV19 and TRBJ2-1): DGGITQSPKYLFRKEGQNVTLSCEQNLNHDAMYWYRQDPGQGLRLIYYSQIVNDFQKGDIAEGYSVSREKKESFPLTVTSAQKNPTAFYLCASRARGPRNEQFFGPGTRLTVL.

The V call is TRBV7-9, the J call TRBJ2-7, with TRBD2 matching 15 bases. Germline V lookup: CDR1 SEHNR, CDR2 FQNEAQ (reference sequence). The CDR3 length is 17 residues. With V trimmed by 5 bases and J by 0 bases, 5 bases remained unmatched. This CDR3 is CASSPGTSGGLSYEQYF. The CDR3 DNA sequence: TGTGCCAGCAGCCCTGGGACTAGCGGGGGGCTCTCCTACGAGCAGTACTTC.

This chain joins TRBV5-4 and TRBJ2-1; the D call may be TRBD1 or TRBD2 (5 bases each). Trimming cost V 3 bases and J 8 bases, with 15 bases left between them. The CDR3 runs to 14 residues. The germline V gene encodes CDR1 SGHNT and CDR2 YYREEE (reference sequence). CDR3 in DNA: TGTGCCAGCAGCTCCCGGGACCCGGCGGATGAGCAGTTCTTC. It is translated as CASSSRDPADEQFF.

This clone occurred a few times. This rearrangement joins TRBV4-2 to TRBJ2-7, with 8 bases identical to TRBD1. The CDR3 is made up of 18 amino acids. Germline V gives CDR1 LGHNA, CDR2 YNFKEQ. V was clipped by 5 bases and J by 0 bases; unmatched bases: 15. The CDR3 loop reads CASSGDRLVSSASYEQYF. Written as DNA, the CDR3 is TGTGCCAGCAGCGGGGACAGGCTTGTGTCTTCGGCCTCCTACGAGCAGTACTTC.

This rearrangement joins TRBV5-1 to TRBJ1-2; D ambiguous. CDR3 length: 14 residues. Trimming took off 2 bases at V and 4 bases at J, with 12 bases between the two ends. Germline V lookup: CDR1 SGHRS, CDR2 YFSETQ. The chain's CDR3 is CASSFGGPLYGYTF. CDR3 nucleotide sequence: TGCGCCAGCAGCTTTGGAGGCCCCCTCTATGGCTACACCTTC.

The V and J genes are TRBV5-5 and TRBJ1-2, with D hard to call. Germline values: CDR1 SGHKS, CDR2 YYEKEE (reference sequence). The CDR3 contains 16 residues. V was shortened by 1 base and J by 4 bases, with 17 bases between the two germline ends. The CDR3 bases are TGTGCCAGCAGCTTGTCTGTTGGCGACGGCCTCTATGGCTACACCTTC. It translates to CASSLSVGDGLYGYTF. Using reference TRBV5-5 and TRBJ1-2 for the parts outside the CDR3, the full variable domain is DAGVTQSPTHLIKTRGQQVTLRCSPISGHKSVSWYQQVLGQGPQFIFQYYEKEERGRGNFPDRFSARQFPNYSSELNVNALLLGDSALYLCASSLSVGDGLYGYTFGSGTRLTVV.

J is TRBJ1-2 and V is TRBV2, with 10 nucleotides matching TRBD1. From germline, CDR1 is SNHLY and CDR2 FYNNEI. Unmatched junction bases numbered 7, after V lost 9 bases and J lost 0 bases. This CDR3 region has 15 residues. For the CDR3, the DNA is TGTGCCAGTCCACGGGGACAGGGGACTAACTATGGCTACACCTTC. Protein product: CASPRGQGTNYGYTF.

As DNA, the CDR3 is TGTGCCATCAGTGTCAGCGGGACCGCTCAAGAGACCCAGTACTTC. Its translation is CAISVSGTAQETQYF. The chain links TRBV10-3 to TRBJ2-5; the match to TRBD2 covers 7 bases. V gave up 4 bases and J gave up 2 bases; unmatched junction bases: 7. The germline V gene has CDR1 ENHRY and CDR2 SYGVKD. The CDR3 sequence is 15 residues long.